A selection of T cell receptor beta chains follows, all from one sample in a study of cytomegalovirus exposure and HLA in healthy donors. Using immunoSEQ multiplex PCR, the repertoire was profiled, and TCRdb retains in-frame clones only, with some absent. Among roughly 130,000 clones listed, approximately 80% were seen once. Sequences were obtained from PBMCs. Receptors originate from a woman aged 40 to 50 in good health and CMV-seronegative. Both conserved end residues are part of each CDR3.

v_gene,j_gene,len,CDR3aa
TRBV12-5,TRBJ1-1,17,CASGLVNTDRRNTEAFF
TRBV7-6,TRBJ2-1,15,CASSLAGAGYNEQFF
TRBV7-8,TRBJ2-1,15,CASSATGLGAHEQFF
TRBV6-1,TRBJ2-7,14,CASSENRVAYEQYF
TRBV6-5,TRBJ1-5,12,CASAGPNQPQHF
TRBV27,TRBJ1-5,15,CASSFPQQGNQPQHF
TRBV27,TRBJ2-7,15,CASSLRTGTTYEQYF
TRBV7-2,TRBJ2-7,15,CASKGGTGDYYEQYF
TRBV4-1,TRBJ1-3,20,CASSQDFGQGVYSSGNTIYF
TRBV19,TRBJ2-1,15,CASSILRGVRNEQFF
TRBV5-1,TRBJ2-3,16,CASSSGLAGGADTQYF
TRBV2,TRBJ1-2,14,CASSRDPEGDGYTF
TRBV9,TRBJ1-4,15,CASSPRQAPNEKLFF
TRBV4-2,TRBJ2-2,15,CASGTLAGETGELFF
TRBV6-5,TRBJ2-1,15,CASNPRGYVYNEQFF
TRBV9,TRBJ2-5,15,CASSVEGTSAETQYF
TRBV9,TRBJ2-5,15,CASSPLASLRETQYF
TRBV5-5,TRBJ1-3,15,CASSSTGVGLNTIYF
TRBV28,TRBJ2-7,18,CASRDPGLAEGASYEQYF
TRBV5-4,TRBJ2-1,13,CASSLQRGAEQFF
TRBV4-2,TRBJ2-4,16,CASSLGQGEAKNIQYF
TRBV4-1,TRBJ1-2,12,CASSQVGHGYTF
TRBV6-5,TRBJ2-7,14,CASSYSSGPYEQYF
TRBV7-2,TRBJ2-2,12,CASSLELGELFF
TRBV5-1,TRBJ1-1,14,CASSLGQMNTEAFF
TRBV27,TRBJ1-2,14,CASRLKGTGYGYTF
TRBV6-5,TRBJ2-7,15,CASRTGTGGFREQYF
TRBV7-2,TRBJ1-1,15,CASSLRAVGSTEAFF
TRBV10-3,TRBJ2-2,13,CAISTREAGELFF
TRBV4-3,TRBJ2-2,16,CASSQPAEGSTGELFF
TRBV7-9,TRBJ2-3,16,CASSPPGQGFTDTQYF
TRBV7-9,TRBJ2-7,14,CASRNGGSSYEQYF
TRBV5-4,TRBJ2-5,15,CASSWGLAGLETQYF
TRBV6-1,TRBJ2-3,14,CASSDRGGTDTQYF
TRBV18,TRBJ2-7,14,CASSPDRDDYEQYF
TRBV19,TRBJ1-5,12,CASSTGYQPQHF
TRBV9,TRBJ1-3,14,CASSVPSSGNTIYF
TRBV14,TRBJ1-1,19,CASSQEAGTGDRWNTEAFF
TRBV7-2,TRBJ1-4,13,CASSLPTGEKLFF
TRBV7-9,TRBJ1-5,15,CASSSATGGPQPQHF
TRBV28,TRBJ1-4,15,CASSAYSQANEKLFF
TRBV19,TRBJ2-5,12,CASSIDRETQYF
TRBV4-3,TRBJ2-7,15,CASTLSQGDGYEQYF
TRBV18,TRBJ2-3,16,CASSPPGPTGPDTQYF
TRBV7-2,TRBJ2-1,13,CASSIGGYNEQFF